This passage covers 14 T cell receptor beta chains from one sample sequenced in a study of T-cell reconstitution after alpha-beta-depleted transplantation in children. Unique molecular identifiers were used to barcode this TCRbeta library. TCRdb processed the PCR reads anew with MiXCR; each CDR3 protein has one entry. The profile covers roughly 300,000 distinct CDR3 sequences, with 11% appearing a single time and less than 25% taken by the ten largest. This specimen was peripheral blood, taken 180 days after TCRalphabeta/CD19-depleted stem cell transplant. The receptors stem from a male patient aged 2-15 years who had a stem cell transplant for chronic granulomatous disease, so the T cells may come from the graft donor.

A note on this clonotype: A much larger clone sits a single nucleotide away, making a read error possible. The V call is TRBV7-2, the J call TRBJ2-5; unclear D gene. CDR1 and CDR2 (germline): SGHTA, FQGNSA. CDR3 length equals 13 residues. DNA of the CDR3: TGTGCCAGTTTATTGGTCGCCCAAGACACCCAGTACTTC. Encoded protein: CASLLVAQDTQYF.

This clonotype was seen repeatedly, ten times or more. The chain couples TRBV18 to TRBJ1-4; 12 bases line up with TRBD1. The germline V gene encodes CDR1 KGHSH and CDR2 LQKENI. V shed 4 bases and J 7 bases; nucleotides not matched to a gene: 7. The CDR3 has 16 amino acids. The CDR3 here is CASSLGQGATREKLFF. The CDR3 DNA is TGTGCCAGCTCACTGGGACAGGGGGCGACCCGTGAAAAACTGTTTTTT.

This chain joins TRBV30 and TRBJ2-1; no reliable D call. Per germline, CDR1 GTSNPN and CDR2 SVGIG (reference sequence). Trimming took 5 bases from V and 10 from J, leaving 18 bases between them. The length of the CDR3 is 13 residues. This chain's CDR3 is CAWDAARIGEQFF. CDR3 in DNA: TGTGCCTGGGACGCGGCGAGGATCGGGGAGCAGTTCTTC.

Ten or more counts support this clonotype. The chain couples TRBV5-1 to TRBJ2-6; 9 bases fit TRBD1. Per germline, CDR1 SGHRS and CDR2 YFSETQ. V gave up 3 bases and J gave up 0 bases; unmatched junction bases: 4. The CDR3 has 17 amino acids. CDR3 residues: CASSSGTGPSGANVLTF. The CDR3 DNA follows: TGCGCCAGCAGCTCCGGGACAGGGCCCTCTGGGGCCAACGTCCTGACTTTC.

At least ten counts were recorded for this clonotype. The V and J genes are TRBV7-2 and TRBJ1-2, with a possible D match to TRBD1 (5 bases). CDR3 size: 15 residues. Trimming cost V 7 bases and J 2 bases, with 17 bases left between them. Germline-derived CDR1 and CDR2 are SGHTA and FQGNSA. In DNA form, the CDR3 reads TGTGCCAGCACCAACGAGTCGCGGGGGAACTATGGCTACACCTTC. It codes for CASTNESRGNYGYTF.

This clonotype was recorded at least ten times. The genes are TRBV20-1 and TRBJ2-3, with 7 bases matching TRBD2. The CDR3 consists of 14 residues. CDR1 is DFQATT and CDR2 is SNEGSKA in the germline V gene (reference sequence). Germline trimming cut 1 base from V and 3 bases from J; bases unmatched to any gene: 4. CDR3 sequence: CSARASGKTDTQYF. The DNA for the CDR3 is TGCAGTGCTAGAGCTAGCGGTAAAACAGATACGCAGTATTTT.

This clonotype was picked up many times. J is TRBJ1-5 and V is TRBV7-6; D uncertain. The CDR3 is 13 amino acids. V was trimmed by 0 bases and J by 4 bases, leaving 4 bases between them. Germline lookup yields CDR1 SGHVS and CDR2 FNYEAQ. The chain's CDR3 is CASSLASNQPQHF. DNA of the CDR3: TGTGCCAGCAGCTTAGCGTCGAATCAGCCCCAGCATTTT.

This clonotype was counted a few times. V is TRBV4-3 and J is TRBJ2-7, with 7 positions matching TRBD1. CDR1 and CDR2 from the germline V gene are LGHNA and YSLEER. The V segment lost 3 bases and the J segment 2 bases; nucleotides outside the gene matches: 7. The CDR3 runs 15 residues. CDR3 in DNA: TGCGCCAGCAGCCAGGGGATTCAGGGGGCCTACGAGCAGTACTTC. It codes for CASSQGIQGAYEQYF.

This clonotype showed up many times. V is TRBV6-1 and J is TRBJ1-1; D gene uncertain. V was shortened by 7 bases and J by 6 bases, with 18 bases between the two germline ends. Germline V gives CDR1 MNHNS, CDR2 SASEGT. The CDR3 extends over 14 amino acids. CDR3 coding DNA: TGTGCCAGCACGCCCGGCTTTAGGAATCCTGAAGCTTTCTTT. Its protein product is CASTPGFRNPEAFF.

This clonotype was detected many times. The chain employs TRBV15 and TRBJ2-5; 9 nucleotides line up with TRBD2. Germline assignment: CDR1 LNHNV and CDR2 YYDKDF (reference sequence). The CDR3 length is 16 residues. V shed 0 bases and J 5 bases; nucleotides not matched to a gene: 7. CDR3 protein: CATSRDQSGGSETQYF. In nucleotides, the CDR3 is TGTGCCACCAGCAGAGATCAAAGCGGGGGGTCGGAGACCCAGTACTTC.

Many counts were recorded for this clonotype. The J gene is TRBJ2-7, the V gene TRBV28; tentative D call: TRBD2 (6 bases). Per germline, CDR1 MDHEN and CDR2 SYDVKM. Trimming cost V 3 bases and J 0 bases, with 12 bases left between them. This CDR3 is built from 15 residues. This CDR3 reads CASSFGRDSSYEQYF. CDR3 nucleotide sequence: TGTGCCAGCAGTTTCGGGCGGGATTCCTCCTACGAGCAGTACTTC.

The chain joins TRBV7-9 to TRBJ2-7; TRBD2 aligns across 8 bases. Germline V gives CDR1 SEHNR, CDR2 FQNEAQ (reference sequence). There are 15 residues in the CDR3. The trim removed 3 bases at V and 2 bases at J, leaving 6 bases unmatched. The CDR3 here is CASSLAGGKAYEQYF. DNA of the CDR3: TGTGCCAGCAGCTTGGCGGGGGGAAAAGCCTACGAGCAGTACTTC.

The chain combines TRBV5-6 with TRBJ2-5; D unclear. CDR3 length equals 13 residues. In germline, CDR1 is SGHDT, CDR2 YYEEEE. The V and J ends lost 4 bases and 4 bases respectively, with 11 bases between them. DNA of the CDR3: TGTGCCAGCAGCCCAGAAAGGCGAGAGACCCAGTACTTC. Protein sequence: CASSPERRETQYF.

The table lists this clonotype with many counts. The rearrangement uses TRBV20-1 and TRBJ1-6, with D perhaps TRBD1 (6 bases). V was pared by 4 bases and J by 4 bases, with 11 bases between. Germline V lookup: CDR1 DFQATT, CDR2 SNEGSKA (reference sequence). The CDR3 sequence is 14 residues long. The CDR3 region has the DNA TGCAGTGCTAATGGACAGAGTTATAATTCACCCCTCCACTTT. This codes for CSANGQSYNSPLHF.